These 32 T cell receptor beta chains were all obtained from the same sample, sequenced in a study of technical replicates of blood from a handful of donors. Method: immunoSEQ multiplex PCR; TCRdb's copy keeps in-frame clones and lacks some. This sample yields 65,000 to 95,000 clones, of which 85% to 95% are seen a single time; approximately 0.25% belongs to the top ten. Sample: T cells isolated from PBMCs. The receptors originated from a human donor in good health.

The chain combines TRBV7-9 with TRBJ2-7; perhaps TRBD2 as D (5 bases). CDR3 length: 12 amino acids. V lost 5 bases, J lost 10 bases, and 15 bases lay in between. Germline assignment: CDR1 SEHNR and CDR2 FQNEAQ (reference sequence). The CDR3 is CASSNSERGQYF. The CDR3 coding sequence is TGTGCCAGCAGCAATTCCGAACGGGGACAGTACTTC.

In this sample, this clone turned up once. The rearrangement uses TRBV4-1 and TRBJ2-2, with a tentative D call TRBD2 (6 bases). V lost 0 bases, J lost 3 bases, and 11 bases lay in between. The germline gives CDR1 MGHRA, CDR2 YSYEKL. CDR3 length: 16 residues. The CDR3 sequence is CASSQESGRDTGELFF. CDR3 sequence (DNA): TGCGCCAGCAGCCAAGAGAGCGGGCGAGACACCGGGGAGCTGTTTTTT.

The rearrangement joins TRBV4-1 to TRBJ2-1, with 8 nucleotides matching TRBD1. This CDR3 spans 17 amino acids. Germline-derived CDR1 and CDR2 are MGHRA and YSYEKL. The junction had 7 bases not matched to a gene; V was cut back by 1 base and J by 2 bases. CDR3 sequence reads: CASSQGPQGGTYNEQFF. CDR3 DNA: TGCGCCAGCAGCCAAGGGCCACAGGGGGGAACCTACAATGAGCAGTTCTTC.

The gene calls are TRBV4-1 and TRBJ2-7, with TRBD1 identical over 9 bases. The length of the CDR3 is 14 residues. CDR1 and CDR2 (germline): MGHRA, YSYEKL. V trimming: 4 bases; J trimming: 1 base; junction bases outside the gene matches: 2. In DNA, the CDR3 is TGCGCCAGCAGCCTAGACAGGGGGTCCTACGAGCAGTACTTC. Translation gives CASSLDRGSYEQYF.

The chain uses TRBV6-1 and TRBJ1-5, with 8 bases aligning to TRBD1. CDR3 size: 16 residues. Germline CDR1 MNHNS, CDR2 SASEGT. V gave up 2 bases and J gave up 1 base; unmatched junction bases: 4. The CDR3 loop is CASSEQGAVSNQPQHF. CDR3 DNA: TGTGCCAGCAGTGAACAGGGGGCGGTAAGCAATCAGCCCCAGCATTTT.

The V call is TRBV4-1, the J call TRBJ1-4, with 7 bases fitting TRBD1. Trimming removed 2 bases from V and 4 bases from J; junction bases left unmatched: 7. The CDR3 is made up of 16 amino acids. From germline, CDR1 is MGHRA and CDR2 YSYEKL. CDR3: CASSQPTGPYNEKLFF. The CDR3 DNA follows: TGCGCCAGCAGCCAACCGACAGGGCCCTATAATGAAAAACTGTTTTTT.

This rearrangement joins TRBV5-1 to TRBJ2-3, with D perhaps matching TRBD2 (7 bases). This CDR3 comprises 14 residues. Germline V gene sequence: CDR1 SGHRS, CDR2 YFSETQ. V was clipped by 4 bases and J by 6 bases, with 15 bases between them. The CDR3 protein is CASSPRGGADTQYF. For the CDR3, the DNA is TGCGCCAGCAGCCCCCGCGGGGGCGCGGATACGCAGTATTTT.

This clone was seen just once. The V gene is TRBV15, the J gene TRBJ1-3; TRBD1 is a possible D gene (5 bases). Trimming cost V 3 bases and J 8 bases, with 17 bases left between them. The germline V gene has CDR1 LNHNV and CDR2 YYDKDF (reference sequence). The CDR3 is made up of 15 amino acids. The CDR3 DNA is TGTGCCACCAGCAGTGTTGGGAGGCAGGGAGACACCATATATTTT. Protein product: CATSSVGRQGDTIYF. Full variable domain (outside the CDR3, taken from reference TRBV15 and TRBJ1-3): DAMVIQNPRYQVTQFGKPVTLSCSQTLNHNVMYWYQQKSSQAPKLLFHYYDKDFNNEADTPDNFQSRRPNTSFCFLDIRSPGLGDTAMYLCATSSVGRQGDTIYFGEGSWLTVV.

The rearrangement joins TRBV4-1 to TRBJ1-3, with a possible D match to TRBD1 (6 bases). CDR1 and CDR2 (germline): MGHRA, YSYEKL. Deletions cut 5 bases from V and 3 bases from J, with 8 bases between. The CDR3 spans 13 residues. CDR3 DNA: TGCGCCAGCAGCTCAGGGGATGGAAACACCATATATTTT. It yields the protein CASSSGDGNTIYF.

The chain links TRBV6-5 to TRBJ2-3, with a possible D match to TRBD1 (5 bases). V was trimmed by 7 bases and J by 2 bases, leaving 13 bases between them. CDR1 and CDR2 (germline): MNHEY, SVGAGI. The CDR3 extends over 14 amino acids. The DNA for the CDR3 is TGTGCCAGCAACACCCCCAGGGACACAGATACGCAGTATTTT. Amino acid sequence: CASNTPRDTDTQYF.

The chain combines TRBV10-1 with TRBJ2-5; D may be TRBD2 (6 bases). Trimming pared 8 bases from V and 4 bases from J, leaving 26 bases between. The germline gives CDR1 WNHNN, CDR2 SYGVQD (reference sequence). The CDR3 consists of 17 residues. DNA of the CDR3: TGCGCCAGCTCAATCCATGGGACCTCTGCCGGGAGAGAGACCCAGTACTTC. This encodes CASSIHGTSAGRETQYF.

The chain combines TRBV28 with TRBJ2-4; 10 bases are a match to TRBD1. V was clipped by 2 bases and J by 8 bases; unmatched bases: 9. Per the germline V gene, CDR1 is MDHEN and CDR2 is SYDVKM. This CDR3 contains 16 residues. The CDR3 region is CASSLRDRGTRDIQYF. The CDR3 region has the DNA TGTGCCAGCAGTTTAAGGGACAGGGGCACTCGGGACATTCAGTACTTC.

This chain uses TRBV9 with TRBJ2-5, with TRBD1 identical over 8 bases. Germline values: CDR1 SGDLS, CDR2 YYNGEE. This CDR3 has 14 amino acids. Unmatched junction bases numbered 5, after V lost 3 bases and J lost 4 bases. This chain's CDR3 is CASSGQGSGETQYF. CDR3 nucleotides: TGTGCCAGCAGCGGACAGGGGTCTGGAGAGACCCAGTACTTC.

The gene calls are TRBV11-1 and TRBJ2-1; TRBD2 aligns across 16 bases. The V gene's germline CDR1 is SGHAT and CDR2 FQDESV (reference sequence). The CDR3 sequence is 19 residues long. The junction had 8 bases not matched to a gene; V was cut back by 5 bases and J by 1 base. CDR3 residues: CASSQGLAGGRLSYNEQFF. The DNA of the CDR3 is TGTGCCAGCAGCCAGGGACTAGCGGGGGGGCGTTTATCCTACAATGAGCAGTTCTTC.

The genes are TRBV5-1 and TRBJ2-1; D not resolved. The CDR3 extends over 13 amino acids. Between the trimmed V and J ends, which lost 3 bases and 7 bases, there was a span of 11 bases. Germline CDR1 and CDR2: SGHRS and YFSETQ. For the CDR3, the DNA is TGCGCCAGCAGCTCCGAAAGCCATAATGAGCAGTTCTTC. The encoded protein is CASSSESHNEQFF.

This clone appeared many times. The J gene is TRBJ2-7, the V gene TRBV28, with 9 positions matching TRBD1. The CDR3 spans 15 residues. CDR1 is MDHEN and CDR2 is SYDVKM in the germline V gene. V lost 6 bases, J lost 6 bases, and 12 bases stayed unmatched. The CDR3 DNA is TGTGCCAGCAGGTACTATGGGACAGGGTCGGGCGAGCAGTACTTC. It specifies CASRYYGTGSGEQYF.

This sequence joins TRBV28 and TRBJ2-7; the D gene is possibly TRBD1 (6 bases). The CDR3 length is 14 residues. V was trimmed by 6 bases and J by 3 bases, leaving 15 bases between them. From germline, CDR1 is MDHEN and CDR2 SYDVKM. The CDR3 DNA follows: TGTGCCAGCAGGACTCCGGGACAACTCTACGAGCAGTACTTC. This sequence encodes CASRTPGQLYEQYF.

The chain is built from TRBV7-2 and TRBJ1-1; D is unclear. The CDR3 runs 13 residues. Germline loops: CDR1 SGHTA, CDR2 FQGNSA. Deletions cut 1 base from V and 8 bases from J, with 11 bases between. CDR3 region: CASSLVPVAEAFF. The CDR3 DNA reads TGTGCCAGCAGCTTAGTCCCGGTAGCCGAAGCTTTCTTT.

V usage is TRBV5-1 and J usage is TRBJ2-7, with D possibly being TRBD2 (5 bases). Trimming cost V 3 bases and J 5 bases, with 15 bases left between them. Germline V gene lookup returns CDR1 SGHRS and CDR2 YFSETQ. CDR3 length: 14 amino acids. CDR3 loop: CASSSRVGADEQYF. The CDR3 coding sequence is TGCGCCAGCAGCTCCCGGGTTGGAGCGGACGAGCAGTACTTC.

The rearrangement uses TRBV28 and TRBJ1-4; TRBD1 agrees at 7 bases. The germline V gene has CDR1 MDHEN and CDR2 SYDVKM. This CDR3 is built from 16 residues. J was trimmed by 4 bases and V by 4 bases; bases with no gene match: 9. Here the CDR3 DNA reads TGTGCCAGCAGTTCGAGGCAGGGGGTGTTTAATGAAAAACTGTTTTTT. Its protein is CASSSRQGVFNEKLFF.

This chain's CDR3 is CASSRRVATDTQYF. CDR3 bases: TGCGCCAGCAGCCGGAGGGTGGCCACAGATACGCAGTATTTT. This chain joins TRBV5-1 and TRBJ2-3, with a weak D call TRBD2 (6 bases). CDR1 is SGHRS and CDR2 is YFSETQ in the germline V gene. The CDR3 spans 14 residues. V dropped 4 bases and J dropped 2 bases, with 11 bases sitting between them.

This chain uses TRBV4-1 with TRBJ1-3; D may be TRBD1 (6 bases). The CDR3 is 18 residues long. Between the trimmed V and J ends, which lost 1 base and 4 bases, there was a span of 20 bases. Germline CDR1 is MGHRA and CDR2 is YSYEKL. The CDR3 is CASSQVGLRQAPGNTIYF. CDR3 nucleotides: TGCGCCAGCAGCCAAGTGGGTCTCAGACAGGCTCCAGGAAACACCATATATTTT.

The CDR3 here is CSRATGSSYNEQFF. The CDR3 nucleotides read TGCAGCCGGGCGACAGGGAGCTCCTACAATGAGCAGTTCTTC. The chain carries TRBV29-1 and TRBJ2-1; 7 positions agree with TRBD1. V lost 8 bases, J lost 0 bases, and 7 bases stayed unmatched. There are 14 residues in the CDR3. From germline, CDR1 is SQVTM and CDR2 ANQGSEA.

In nucleotides, the CDR3 is TGCGCCAGCAGCCAAATAGCGGGAGTGGCAGATACGCAGTATTTT. Translation gives CASSQIAGVADTQYF. The chain joins TRBV4-1 to TRBJ2-3, with 9 bases identical to TRBD2. Germline V gene sequence: CDR1 MGHRA, CDR2 YSYEKL. The CDR3 contains 15 residues. The V and J ends lost 2 bases and 4 bases, in that order; junction bases with no gene match: 4.

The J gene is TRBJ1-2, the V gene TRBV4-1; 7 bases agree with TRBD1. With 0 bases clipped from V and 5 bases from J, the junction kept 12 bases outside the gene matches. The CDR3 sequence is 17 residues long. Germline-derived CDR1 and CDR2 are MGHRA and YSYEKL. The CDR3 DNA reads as TGCGCCAGCAGCCAAGAAAAACGGGACAGCCCTTTTTATGGCTACACCTTC. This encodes CASSQEKRDSPFYGYTF.

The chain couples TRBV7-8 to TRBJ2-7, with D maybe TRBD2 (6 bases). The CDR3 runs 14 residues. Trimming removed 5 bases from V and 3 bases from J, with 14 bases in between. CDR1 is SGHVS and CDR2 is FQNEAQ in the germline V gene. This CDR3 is CASSPQGLNYEQYF. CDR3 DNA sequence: TGTGCCAGCAGCCCCCAGGGACTGAACTACGAGCAGTACTTC.

CDR3 sequence reads: CASSRDFSNEQFF. CDR3 in DNA: TGTGCCAGTAGTCGGGACTTCTCCAATGAGCAGTTCTTC. This chain uses TRBV19 with TRBJ2-1; D possibly corresponds to TRBD2 (6 bases). This CDR3 has 13 residues. Germline V gene sequence: CDR1 LNHDA, CDR2 SQIVND (reference sequence). The V gene lost 5 bases and the J gene lost 6 bases, with 11 bases spanning the gap.

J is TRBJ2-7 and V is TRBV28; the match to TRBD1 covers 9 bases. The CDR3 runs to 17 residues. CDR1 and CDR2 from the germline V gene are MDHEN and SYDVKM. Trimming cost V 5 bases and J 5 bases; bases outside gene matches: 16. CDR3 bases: TGTGCCAGCAGTACCTATCCCTCCGGGACAGGGAACCACGAGCAGTACTTC. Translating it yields CASSTYPSGTGNHEQYF.

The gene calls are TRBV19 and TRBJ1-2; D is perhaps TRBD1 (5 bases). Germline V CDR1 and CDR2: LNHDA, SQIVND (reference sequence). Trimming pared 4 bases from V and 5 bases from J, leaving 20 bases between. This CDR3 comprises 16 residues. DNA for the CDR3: TGTGCCAGTAGTAAGGACACCCTAAGGGGTCCGTATGGCTACACCTTC. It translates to CASSKDTLRGPYGYTF.

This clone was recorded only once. The DNA of the CDR3 is TGTGCCAGCAGCCATTCTGGACAGATGAACACTGAAGCTTTCTTT. This codes for CASSHSGQMNTEAFF. V and J are TRBV4-2 and TRBJ1-1, with D perhaps TRBD1 (6 bases). CDR3 size: 15 residues. Trimming stripped 3 bases from V and 0 bases from J, with 11 bases between. Germline CDR1 reads LGHNA; CDR2 reads YNFKEQ.

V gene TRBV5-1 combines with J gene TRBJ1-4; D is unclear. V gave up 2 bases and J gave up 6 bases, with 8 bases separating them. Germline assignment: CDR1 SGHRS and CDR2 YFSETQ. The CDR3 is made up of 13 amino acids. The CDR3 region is CASSFSGDEKLFF. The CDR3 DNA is TGCGCCAGCAGCTTTAGCGGGGATGAAAAACTGTTTTTT.

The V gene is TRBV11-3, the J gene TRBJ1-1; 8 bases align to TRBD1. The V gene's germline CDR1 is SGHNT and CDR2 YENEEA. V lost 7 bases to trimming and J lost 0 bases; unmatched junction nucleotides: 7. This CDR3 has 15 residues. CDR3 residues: CASTSGGPMNTEAFF. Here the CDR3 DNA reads TGTGCCAGCACCTCAGGGGGCCCGATGAACACTGAAGCTTTCTTT.